This TCR beta chain was retrieved from a study of shared clonotypes between healthy human individuals. Study overall: A couple of women and a few men aged 18 to 49 made up the donors. The study used three CD4 naive, three CD4 memory, two CD8 naive and one CD8 memory plate per donor.

Positive CCR7 selection of CD45RO-negative cells yielded the naive CD8 cells, and terminally differentiated effector memory CD45RA+ cells were excluded. Every donor was a Caucasian adult from Nashville, Tennessee. This clone has only one observation. What it binds is unknown. Other DNA sequences in the sample encode the same CDR3. Study-level points and caveats: Generation probabilities of non-shared clonotypes were lower (relative to those shared by all four donors).

In germline, CDR1 is MNHEY, CDR2 SMNVEV (reference sequence). With 5 bases clipped from V and 4 bases from J, the junction kept 8 bases outside the gene matches. The CDR3 contains 14 residues. The table came from immunoSEQ multiplex PCR; TCRdb's copy has only in-frame clones and leaves some out. The sample holds about 2.1 million clones, around 93% seen once. Input material: naive CD8+ T cells from PBMCs. The chain is built from TRBV27 and TRBJ2-7, with 7 positions matching TRBD2. The sequence derives from a young man in good health. Some clones in this sample may be carry-over from other donors' samples. The CDR3 loop is CASSPREGGYEQYF. The DNA for the CDR3 is TGTGCCAGCAGTCCTAGGGAGGGTGGTTACGAGCAGTACTTC.